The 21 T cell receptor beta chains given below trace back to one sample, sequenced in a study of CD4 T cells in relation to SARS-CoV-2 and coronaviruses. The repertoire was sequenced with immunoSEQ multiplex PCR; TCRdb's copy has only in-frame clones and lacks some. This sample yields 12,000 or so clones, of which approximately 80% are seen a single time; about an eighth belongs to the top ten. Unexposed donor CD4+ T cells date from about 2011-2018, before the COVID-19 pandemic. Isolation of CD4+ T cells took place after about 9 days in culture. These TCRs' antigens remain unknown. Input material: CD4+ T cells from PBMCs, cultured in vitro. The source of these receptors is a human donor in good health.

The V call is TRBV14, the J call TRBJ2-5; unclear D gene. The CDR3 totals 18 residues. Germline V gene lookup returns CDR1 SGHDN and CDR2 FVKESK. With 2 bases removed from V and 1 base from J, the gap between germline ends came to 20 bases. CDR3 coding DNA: TGTGCCAGCAGCCAACTCCCCTCCTGGAGAGCCGGCCAAGAGACCCAGTACTTC. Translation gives CASSQLPSWRAGQETQYF.

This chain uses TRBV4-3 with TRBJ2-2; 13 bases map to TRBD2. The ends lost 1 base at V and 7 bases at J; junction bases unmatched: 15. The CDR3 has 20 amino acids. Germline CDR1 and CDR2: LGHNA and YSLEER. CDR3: CASSQGTPLAGGPGVGELFF. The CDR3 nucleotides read TGCGCCAGCAGCCAAGGGACCCCACTAGCGGGAGGGCCGGGTGTCGGGGAGCTGTTTTTT.

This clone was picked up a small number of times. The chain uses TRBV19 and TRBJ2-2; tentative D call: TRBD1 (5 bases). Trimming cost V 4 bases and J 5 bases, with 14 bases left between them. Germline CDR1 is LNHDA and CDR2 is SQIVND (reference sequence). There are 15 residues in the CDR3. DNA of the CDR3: TGTGCCAGTAGTACCCAGGACATTCCGACCGGGGAGCTGTTTTTT. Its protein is CASSTQDIPTGELFF.

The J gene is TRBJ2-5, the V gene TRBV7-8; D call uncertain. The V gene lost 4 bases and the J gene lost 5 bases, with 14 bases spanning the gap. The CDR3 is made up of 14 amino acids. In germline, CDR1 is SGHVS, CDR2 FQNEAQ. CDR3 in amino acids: CASSSGATGETQYF. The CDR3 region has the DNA TGTGCCAGCAGCTCGGGCGCTACCGGGGAGACCCAGTACTTC.

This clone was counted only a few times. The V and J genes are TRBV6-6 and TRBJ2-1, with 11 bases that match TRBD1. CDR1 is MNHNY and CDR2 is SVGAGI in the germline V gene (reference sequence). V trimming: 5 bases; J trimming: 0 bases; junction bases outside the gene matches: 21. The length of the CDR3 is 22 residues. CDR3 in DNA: TGTGCCAGCAGTCCCGGACAGGGGGCGGTAGTAGCGGTCCCGAGCTCCTACAATGAGCAGTTCTTC. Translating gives CASSPGQGAVVAVPSSYNEQFF.

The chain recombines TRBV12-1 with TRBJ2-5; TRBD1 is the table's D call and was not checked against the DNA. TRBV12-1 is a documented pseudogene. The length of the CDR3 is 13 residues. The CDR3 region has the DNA TGTGCCAGCAGCTCGGCAGGTGGAGAGACCCAGTACTTC. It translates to CASSSAGGETQYF.

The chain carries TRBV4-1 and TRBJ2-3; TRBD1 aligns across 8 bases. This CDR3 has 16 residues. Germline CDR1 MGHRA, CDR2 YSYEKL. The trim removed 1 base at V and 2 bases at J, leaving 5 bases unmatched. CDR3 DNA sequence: TGCGCCAGCAGCCAAGGCTACAGGGGGGCCACAGATACGCAGTATTTT. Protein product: CASSQGYRGATDTQYF.

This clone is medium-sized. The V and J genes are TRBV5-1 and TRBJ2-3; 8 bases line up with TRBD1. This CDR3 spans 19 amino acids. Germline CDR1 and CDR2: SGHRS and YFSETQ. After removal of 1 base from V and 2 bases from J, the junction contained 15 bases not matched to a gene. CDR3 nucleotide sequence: TGCGCCAGCAGCTTGAAATCGGGACAGGAATATTCTAACACAGATACGCAGTATTTT. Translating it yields CASSLKSGQEYSNTDTQYF.

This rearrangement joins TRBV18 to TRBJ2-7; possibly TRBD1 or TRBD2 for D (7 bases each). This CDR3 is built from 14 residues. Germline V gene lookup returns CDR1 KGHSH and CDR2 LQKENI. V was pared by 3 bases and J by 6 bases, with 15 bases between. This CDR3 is CASSPSQGGLEQYF. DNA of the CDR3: TGTGCCAGCTCACCCAGCCAGGGGGGGCTCGAGCAGTACTTC.

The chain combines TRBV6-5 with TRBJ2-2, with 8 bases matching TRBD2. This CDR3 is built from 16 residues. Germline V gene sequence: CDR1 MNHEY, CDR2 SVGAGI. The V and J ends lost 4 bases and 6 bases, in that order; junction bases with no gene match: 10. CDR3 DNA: TGTGCCAGCAGTTCCGTGGGGCTAGCGGGCCCCGGGGAGCTGTTTTTT. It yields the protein CASSSVGLAGPGELFF.

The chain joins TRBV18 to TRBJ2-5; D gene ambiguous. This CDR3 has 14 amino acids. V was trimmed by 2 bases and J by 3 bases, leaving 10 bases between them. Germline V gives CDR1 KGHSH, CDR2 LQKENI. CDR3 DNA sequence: TGTGCCAGCTCACCAGAGCGTCAGAAAGAGACCCAGTACTTC. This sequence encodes CASSPERQKETQYF.

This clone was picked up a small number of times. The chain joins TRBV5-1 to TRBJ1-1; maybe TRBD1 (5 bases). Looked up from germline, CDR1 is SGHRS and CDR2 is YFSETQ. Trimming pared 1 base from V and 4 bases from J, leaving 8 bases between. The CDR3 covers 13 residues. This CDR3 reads CASSLHGGTEAFF. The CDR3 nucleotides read TGCGCCAGCAGCTTGCATGGGGGCACTGAAGCTTTCTTT.

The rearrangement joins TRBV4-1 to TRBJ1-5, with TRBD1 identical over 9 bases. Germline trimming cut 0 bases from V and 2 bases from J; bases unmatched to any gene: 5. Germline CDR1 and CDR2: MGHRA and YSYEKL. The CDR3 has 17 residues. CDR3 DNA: TGCGCCAGCAGCCAAGACGGGACAGGGCATGGCAATCAGCCCCAGCATTTT. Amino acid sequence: CASSQDGTGHGNQPQHF.

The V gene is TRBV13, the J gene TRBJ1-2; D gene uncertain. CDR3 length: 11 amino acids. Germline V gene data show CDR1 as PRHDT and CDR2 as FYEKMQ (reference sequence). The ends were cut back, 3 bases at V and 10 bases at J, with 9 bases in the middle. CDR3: CASSFRRDYTF. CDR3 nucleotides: TGTGCCAGCAGCTTTCGCCGGGACTACACCTTC.

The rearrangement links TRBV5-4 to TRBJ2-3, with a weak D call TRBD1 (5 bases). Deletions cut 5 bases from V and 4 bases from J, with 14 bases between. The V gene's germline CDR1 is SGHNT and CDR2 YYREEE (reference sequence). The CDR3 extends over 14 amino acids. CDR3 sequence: CASRGLQGSDTQYF. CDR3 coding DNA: TGTGCCAGCAGGGGCCTTCAGGGATCAGATACGCAGTATTTT. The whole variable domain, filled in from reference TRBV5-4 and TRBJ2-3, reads ETGVTQSPTHLIKTRGQQVTLRCSSQSGHNTVSWYQQALGQGPQFIFQYYREEENGRGNFPPRFSGLQFPNYSSELNVNALELDDSALYLCASRGLQGSDTQYFGPGTRLTVL.

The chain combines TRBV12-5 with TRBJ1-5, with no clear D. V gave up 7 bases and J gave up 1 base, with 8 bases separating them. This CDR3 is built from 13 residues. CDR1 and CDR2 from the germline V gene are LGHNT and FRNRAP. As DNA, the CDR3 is TGTGCTAGTGCCCCCGGCAGCAATCAGCCCCAGCATTTT. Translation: CASAPGSNQPQHF.

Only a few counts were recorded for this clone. Written as DNA, the CDR3 is TGCGCCAGCAGCTTGGACAACACAGATACGCAGTATTTT. Its protein product is CASSLDNTDTQYF. V usage is TRBV5-1 and J usage is TRBJ2-3; D is ambiguous. CDR1 and CDR2 (germline): SGHRS, YFSETQ. The CDR3 is 13 amino acids. V was pared by 0 bases and J by 2 bases, with 4 bases between. The full variable domain, with the rest looked up from reference TRBV5-1 and TRBJ2-3, is KAGVTQTPRYLIKTRGQQVTLSCSPISGHRSVSWYQQTPGQGLQFLFEYFSETQRNKGNFPGRFSGRQFSNSRSEMNVSTLELGDSALYLCASSLDNTDTQYFGPGTRLTVL.

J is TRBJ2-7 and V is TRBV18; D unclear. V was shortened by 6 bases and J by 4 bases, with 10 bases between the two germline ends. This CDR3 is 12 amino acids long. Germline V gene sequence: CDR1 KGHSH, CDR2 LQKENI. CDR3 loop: CASSIRAYEQYF. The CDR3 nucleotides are TGTGCCAGCTCCATTAGGGCTTACGAGCAGTACTTC. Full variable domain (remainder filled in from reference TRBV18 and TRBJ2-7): NAGVMQNPRHLVRRRGQEARLRCSPMKGHSHVYWYRQLPEEGLKFMVYLQKENIIDESGMPKERFSAEFPKEGPSILRIQQVVRGDSAAYFCASSIRAYEQYFGPGTRLTVT.

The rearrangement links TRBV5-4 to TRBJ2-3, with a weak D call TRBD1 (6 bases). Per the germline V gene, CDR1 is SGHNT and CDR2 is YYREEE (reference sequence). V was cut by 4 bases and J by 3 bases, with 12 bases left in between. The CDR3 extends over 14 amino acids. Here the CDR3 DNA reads TGTGCCAGCAGCCCGGACAGCTCGACAGATACGCAGTATTTT. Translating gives CASSPDSSTDTQYF.

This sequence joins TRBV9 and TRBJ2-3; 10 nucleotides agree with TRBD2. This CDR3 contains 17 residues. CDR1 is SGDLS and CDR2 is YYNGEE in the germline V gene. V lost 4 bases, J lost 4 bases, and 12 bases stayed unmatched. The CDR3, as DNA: TGTGCCAGCAGCCCCCACCTCCTAGCGGGAGATCCAGATACGCAGTATTTT. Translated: CASSPHLLAGDPDTQYF.

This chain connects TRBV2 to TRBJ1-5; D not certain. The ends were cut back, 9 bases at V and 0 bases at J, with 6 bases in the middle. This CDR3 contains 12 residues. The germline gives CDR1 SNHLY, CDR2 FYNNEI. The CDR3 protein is CASQDSNQPQHF. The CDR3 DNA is TGTGCCAGTCAAGATAGCAATCAGCCCCAGCATTTT.